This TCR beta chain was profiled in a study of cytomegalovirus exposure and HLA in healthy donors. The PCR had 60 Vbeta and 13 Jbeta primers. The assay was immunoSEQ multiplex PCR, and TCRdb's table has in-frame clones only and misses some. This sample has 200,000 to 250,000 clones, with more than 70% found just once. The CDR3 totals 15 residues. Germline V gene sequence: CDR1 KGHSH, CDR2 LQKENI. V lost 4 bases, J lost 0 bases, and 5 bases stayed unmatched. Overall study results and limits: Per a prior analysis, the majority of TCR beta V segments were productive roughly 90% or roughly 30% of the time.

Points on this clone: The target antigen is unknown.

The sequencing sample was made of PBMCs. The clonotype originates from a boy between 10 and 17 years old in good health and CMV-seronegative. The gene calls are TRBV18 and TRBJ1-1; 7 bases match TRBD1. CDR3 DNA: TGTGCCAGCTCACGCACGACAGGGATGAACACTGAAGCTTTCTTT. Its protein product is CASSRTTGMNTEAFF.